Below, one T cell receptor (beta chain) is given with its context. A J-beta primer mix and a sample-barcoded 5' primer were used in a second PCR of about 6 to 12 cycles. TCRdb reprocessed the 5' RACE reads with MiXCR, giving one entry per CDR3 protein. Of roughly 700,000 distinct CDR3 sequences detected, approximately 49% appear once; the ten largest clones hold 30% to 40%. Deletions cut 0 bases from V and 5 bases from J, with 12 bases between. CDR3 length: 14 residues. Germline CDR1 and CDR2: SGDLS and YYNGEE. The sample originates from a study of blood T cells in healthy people across ages. The V gene is TRBV9, the J gene TRBJ2-7; no clear D gene. The source is a woman aged 55-75 years in good health. The specimen sequenced was blood. The CDR3 sequence: CASSVGVGLDEQYF. Here the CDR3 DNA reads TGTGCCAGCAGCGTAGGTGTAGGGCTGGACGAGCAGTACTTC.